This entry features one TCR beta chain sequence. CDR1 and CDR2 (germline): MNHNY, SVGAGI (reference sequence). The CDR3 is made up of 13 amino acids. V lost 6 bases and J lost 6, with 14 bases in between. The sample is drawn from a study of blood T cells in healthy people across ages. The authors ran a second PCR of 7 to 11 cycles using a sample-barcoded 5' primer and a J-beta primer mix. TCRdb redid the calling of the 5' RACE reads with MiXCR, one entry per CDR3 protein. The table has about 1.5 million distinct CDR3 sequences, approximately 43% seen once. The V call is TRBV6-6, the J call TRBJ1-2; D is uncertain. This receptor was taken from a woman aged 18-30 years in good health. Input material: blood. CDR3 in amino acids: CASSPWTDDGYTF. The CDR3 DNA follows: TGTGCCAGCAGCCCCTGGACGGACGATGGCTACACCTTC.